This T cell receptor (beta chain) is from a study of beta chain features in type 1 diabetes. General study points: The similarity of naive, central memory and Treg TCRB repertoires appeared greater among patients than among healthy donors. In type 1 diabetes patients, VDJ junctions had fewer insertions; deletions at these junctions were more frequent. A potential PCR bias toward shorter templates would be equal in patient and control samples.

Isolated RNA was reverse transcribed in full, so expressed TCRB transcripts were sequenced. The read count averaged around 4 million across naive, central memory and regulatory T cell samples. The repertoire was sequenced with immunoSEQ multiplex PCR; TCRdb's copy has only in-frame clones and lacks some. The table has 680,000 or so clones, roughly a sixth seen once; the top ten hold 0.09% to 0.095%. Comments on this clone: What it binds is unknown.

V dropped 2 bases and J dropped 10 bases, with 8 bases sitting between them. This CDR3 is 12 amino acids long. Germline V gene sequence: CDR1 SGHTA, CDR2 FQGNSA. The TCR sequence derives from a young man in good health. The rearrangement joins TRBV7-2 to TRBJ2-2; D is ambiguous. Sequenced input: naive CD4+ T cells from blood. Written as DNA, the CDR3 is TGTGCCAGCAGCTTACGTTTTGTGGAGCTGTTTTTT. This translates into CASSLRFVELFF.